This T cell receptor beta chain was found in a study of OX40 agonist ivuxolimab in advanced cancers. Study summary: Each dose-escalation patient presented with hepatocellular carcinoma, melanoma, renal cell or head and neck cancer.

The germline V gene has CDR1 SNHLY and CDR2 FYNNEI. This CDR3 is built from 13 residues. Trimming removed 3 bases from V and 4 bases from J; junction bases left unmatched: 0. TCRdb keeps only in-frame clones here, not all; method: immunoSEQ multiplex PCR. This sample has about 47,000 clones, with more than 65% found just once. The rearrangement links TRBV2 to TRBJ2-7; the match to TRBD2 covers 10 bases. This TCR derives from an adult with an advanced solid tumor such as melanoma, head and neck, liver or kidney cancer. Source: CD4+ or CD8+ T cells sorted from blood, taken in a trial of the OX40 agonist ivuxolimab. The CDR3 reads CASSDSGRYEQYF. In DNA form, the CDR3 reads TGTGCCAGCAGTGATAGCGGGAGGTACGAGCAGTACTTC.